The next 10 T cell receptor beta chains were all read from a single sample in a study of persistence of HIV-infected CD4 T cells. Antigens of these TCRs are unknown. The immunoSEQ assay was version 4, run in survey mode. Only in-frame clones appear in the TCRdb table, and some are missing; sequencing was by immunoSEQ multiplex PCR. The repertoire has over 60,000 clones, just under 75% of them found once; the top ten carry roughly 1.7%. The stimulus was an HIV-1 Gag 15-mer peptide pool, 0.95 to 1 ug/peptide/mL. Sorted nonresponding memory CD4+ T cells were CD40L-negative, CD69-negative, CD45RO-high. This specimen was CD4+ T cells sorted from PBMCs after approximately 19-hour stimulation, taken from a patient who received antiretroviral therapy. Receptors were obtained from an adult man with HIV who was CMV-seropositive.

This chain connects TRBV30 to TRBJ1-6; D uncertain. CDR1 and CDR2 (germline): GTSNPN, SVGIG (reference sequence). CDR3 size: 15 residues. The V end was cut by 1 base, the J end by 5 bases, with 12 bases between. The CDR3 loop is CAWSAYSINNSPLHF. CDR3 bases: TGTGCCTGGAGTGCATATTCGATTAATAATTCACCCCTCCACTTT.

This chain uses TRBV6-5 with TRBJ1-5; D might be TRBD1 (5 bases). V was pared by 0 bases and J by 5 bases, with 11 bases between. The CDR3 covers 15 residues. Germline loops: CDR1 MNHEY, CDR2 SVGAGI. CDR3 sequence reads: CASSYSFGADQPQHF. The CDR3 nucleotides read TGTGCCAGCAGTTACTCCTTCGGGGCGGATCAGCCCCAGCATTTT.

V gene TRBV6-5 combines with J gene TRBJ1-1; D is possibly TRBD1 (5 bases). The CDR3 totals 14 residues. The germline CDR1 and CDR2 sequences are MNHEY and SVGAGI. Trimming removed 8 bases from V and 3 bases from J, with 16 bases in between. The CDR3 DNA is TGTGCCAGCCAAGCCCGGTCGGGGGACACTGAAGCTTTCTTT. Translation: CASQARSGDTEAFF.

This chain uses TRBV19 with TRBJ1-1, with D possibly TRBD1 on 6 matching bases. This CDR3 comprises 15 residues. V shed 4 bases and J shed 0 bases, with 12 bases lying between them. CDR1 and CDR2 (germline): LNHDA, SQIVND (reference sequence). CDR3 sequence reads: CASSTADSMNTEAFF. Written as DNA, the CDR3 is TGTGCCAGTAGTACTGCGGACAGCATGAACACTGAAGCTTTCTTT.

This clone was counted only a few times. CDR3 region: CASSRDRGEAFF. The CDR3 coding sequence is TGTGCCAGCAGTCGGGACCGAGGCGAAGCTTTCTTT. The V and J genes are TRBV6-5 and TRBJ1-1, with a possible D match to TRBD1 (5 bases). The germline V gene encodes CDR1 MNHEY and CDR2 SVGAGI. The CDR3 consists of 12 residues. V was cut by 5 bases and J by 8 bases, with 12 bases left in between.

The J gene is TRBJ1-1, the V gene TRBV18, with D possibly TRBD1 on 5 matching bases. The CDR3 extends over 14 amino acids. Trimming left V 3 bases short and J 1 base short, with 9 bases between. Germline V gene data show CDR1 as KGHSH and CDR2 as LQKENI. In nucleotides, the CDR3 is TGTGCCAGCTCACCCCAGGGAGGGAACACTGAAGCTTTCTTT. Protein sequence: CASSPQGGNTEAFF.

This chain links TRBV4-2 with TRBJ1-5, with D possibly TRBD1 on 6 matching bases. This CDR3 is built from 17 residues. V was clipped by 3 bases and J by 1 base, with 16 bases between them. Germline-derived CDR1 and CDR2 are LGHNA and YNFKEQ. CDR3 sequence (DNA): TGTGCCAGCAGCCATAACCCTGGAGGGGGGAGCAATCAGCCCCAGCATTTT. As protein: CASSHNPGGGSNQPQHF.

V and J are TRBV6-1 and TRBJ1-1; the D gene is possibly TRBD1 (6 bases). Trimming removed 1 base from V and 0 bases from J, with 15 bases in between. This CDR3 has 17 residues. Per the germline V gene, CDR1 is MNHNS and CDR2 is SASEGT. CDR3 region: CASSEGRTVRMNTEAFF. Written as DNA, the CDR3 is TGTGCCAGCAGTGAAGGACGGACAGTCCGAATGAACACTGAAGCTTTCTTT.

The CDR3 loop is CASSELGGGTDTQYF. The CDR3 DNA follows: TGCGCCAGCAGTGAGTTGGGCGGGGGGACAGATACGCAGTATTTT. V is TRBV10-2 and J is TRBJ2-3; 8 nucleotides line up with TRBD2. Germline CDR1 reads WSHSY; CDR2 reads SAAADI. CDR3 size: 15 residues. V gave up 1 base and J gave up 3 bases; unmatched junction bases: 3.

The gene calls are TRBV5-4 and TRBJ1-1; weak D call: TRBD1 (5 bases). Germline V gene data show CDR1 as SGHNT and CDR2 as YYREEE (reference sequence). Trimming left V 2 bases short and J 2 bases short, with 10 bases between. This CDR3 comprises 14 residues. The CDR3 region is CASSFFGGNTEAFF. The CDR3 nucleotides are TGTGCCAGCAGCTTTTTCGGGGGAAACACTGAAGCTTTCTTT.